The 15 T cell receptor beta chains below were found in one sample sequenced in a study of follicular helper T cells after annual influenza vaccination. The time point here: 2015-2016 season, 7 days after influenza vaccination. Measured with immunoSEQ multiplex PCR; TCRdb has only the in-frame clones, and not every one. Of fewer than 7,000 clones listed, around 84% are singletons. This specimen consisted of CXCR5- memory CD4+ T cells sorted from blood, obtained 7 days after influenza vaccination. These receptors were taken from an adult who received the influenza vaccine.

V usage is TRBV30 and J usage is TRBJ2-2, with 8 positions matching TRBD1. J was trimmed by 4 bases and V by 1 base; bases with no gene match: 5. Germline CDR1 reads GTSNPN; CDR2 reads SVGIG (reference sequence). This CDR3 comprises 15 residues. CDR3: CAWSAGQAGTGELFF. The CDR3 nucleotides are TGTGCCTGGAGTGCGGGACAGGCGGGCACCGGGGAGCTGTTTTTT.

The rearrangement links TRBV5-4 to TRBJ1-2; 7 bases agree with TRBD1. Germline V CDR1 and CDR2: SGHNT, YYREEE (reference sequence). The trim removed 4 bases at V and 3 bases at J, leaving 3 bases unmatched. This CDR3 comprises 13 residues. The CDR3 DNA reads TGTGCCAGCAGCCCCGACAGGGACTATGGCTACACCTTC. It codes for CASSPDRDYGYTF.

The V gene is TRBV28, the J gene TRBJ1-5; 7 bases agree with TRBD1. The CDR3 extends over 17 amino acids. Germline V gene lookup returns CDR1 MDHEN and CDR2 SYDVKM. The ends lost 2 bases at V and 7 bases at J; junction bases unmatched: 14. CDR3 protein: CASSLGVRQAGGQPQHF. In DNA, the CDR3 is TGTGCCAGCAGTTTAGGGGTCAGACAGGCAGGGGGGCAGCCCCAGCATTTT.

The gene calls are TRBV5-4 and TRBJ2-1, with 15 nucleotides matching TRBD2. V was clipped by 5 bases and J by 9 bases; unmatched bases: 9. Germline assignment: CDR1 SGHNT and CDR2 YYREEE (reference sequence). The CDR3 covers 16 residues. The CDR3 region is CASSSRPGLAGGEQFF. CDR3 nucleotides: TGTGCCAGCAGTTCAAGACCGGGACTAGCGGGGGGTGAGCAGTTCTTC.

The sample holds a few counts of this clone. V and J are TRBV11-2 and TRBJ2-2; D is perhaps TRBD1 or TRBD2 (5 bases each). The germline V gene encodes CDR1 SGHAT and CDR2 FQNNGV. Trimming shortened V by 1 base and J by 7 bases, and 10 bases separated the two germline ends. The CDR3 contains 14 residues. As DNA, the CDR3 is TGTGCCAGCAGCTTAGTCGGGGCGGTCGGGGAGCTGTTTTTT. Protein: CASSLVGAVGELFF. Together with reference TRBV11-2 and TRBJ2-2, the CDR3 gives the full variable domain: EAGVAQSPRYKIIEKRQSVAFWCNPISGHATLYWYQQILGQGPKLLIQFQNNGVVDDSQLPKDRFSAERLKGVDSTLKIQPAKLEDSAVYLCASSLVGAVGELFFGEGSRLTVL.

The chain combines TRBV11-3 with TRBJ2-2; TRBD2 might be the D (6 bases). Germline CDR1 is SGHNT and CDR2 is YENEEA. Between the trimmed V and J ends, which lost 6 bases and 7 bases, there was a span of 15 bases. The CDR3 runs to 14 residues. CDR3 bases: TGTGCCAGCAGGTTTAGCGGTGGGCACGGGGAGCTGTTTTTT. It is translated as CASRFSGGHGELFF.

The V call is TRBV6-1, the J call TRBJ1-6; D unresolved. Trimming removed 3 bases at V and 6 bases at J, with 9 bases between. Germline loops: CDR1 MNHNS, CDR2 SASEGT. There are 14 residues in the CDR3. CDR3 region: CASSDSASNSPLHF. CDR3 DNA: TGTGCCAGCAGTGATAGTGCCAGTAATTCACCCCTCCACTTT.

The chain is built from TRBV2 and TRBJ1-1; D is ambiguous. Between the trimmed V and J ends, which lost 7 bases and 11 bases, there was a span of 20 bases. The CDR3 has 13 amino acids. CDR1 and CDR2 (germline): SNHLY, FYNNEI. The CDR3 DNA reads as TGTGCCAGCAATGACCCGCGGGGTTTCAAGGCTTTCTTT. Translating gives CASNDPRGFKAFF.

The V call is TRBV2, the J call TRBJ1-5; D is undetermined. Germline assignment: CDR1 SNHLY and CDR2 FYNNEI. The CDR3 spans 12 residues. V lost 6 bases to trimming and J lost 1 base, with 4 bases between them. CDR3 in DNA: TGTGCCAGCAGACGAAGCAATCAGCCCCAGCATTTT. Its protein product is CASRRSNQPQHF. The variable domain in full, with the rest retrieved from reference TRBV2 and TRBJ1-5, is EPEVTQTPSHQVTQMGQEVILRCVPISNHLYFYWYRQILGQKVEFLVSFYNNEISEKSEIFDDQFSVERPDGSNFTLKIRSTKLEDSAMYFCASRRSNQPQHFGDGTRLSIL.

The V call is TRBV15, the J call TRBJ1-2; D is uncertain. This CDR3 region has 12 residues. CDR1 and CDR2 from the germline V gene are LNHNV and YYDKDF (reference sequence). Trimming took off 0 bases at V and 7 bases at J, with 6 bases between the two ends. The DNA for the CDR3 is TGTGCCACCAGCAGAGATGGAGTTGGCTACACCTTC. Its translation: CATSRDGVGYTF.

The chain employs TRBV7-2 and TRBJ1-3; 8 bases are a match to TRBD1. Germline loops: CDR1 SGHTA, CDR2 FQGNSA. The length of the CDR3 is 15 residues. V dropped 5 bases and J dropped 3; count of bases not matched to a gene: 6. The CDR3 region is CASSLQGAHGNTIYF. The CDR3 nucleotides are TGTGCCAGCAGCCTCCAGGGGGCGCATGGAAACACCATATATTTT.

This chain joins TRBV5-5 and TRBJ2-1; a possible D gene is TRBD2 (7 bases). In germline, CDR1 is SGHKS, CDR2 YYEKEE (reference sequence). V lost 0 bases and J lost 7, with 14 bases in between. This CDR3 is built from 15 residues. The CDR3 region is CASSLGAGAKNEQFF. In DNA, the CDR3 is TGTGCCAGCAGCTTGGGGGCGGGGGCAAAAAATGAGCAGTTCTTC.

This CDR3 is CASRGDSTKQPQHF. The CDR3 nucleotides are TGTGCCAGCAGAGGCGACAGTACCAAGCAGCCCCAGCATTTT. The V call is TRBV2, the J call TRBJ1-5; a possible D gene is TRBD1 (5 bases). With 6 bases removed from V and 7 bases from J, the gap between germline ends came to 16 bases. The CDR3 loop spans 14 amino acids. CDR1 SNHLY and CDR2 FYNNEI come from the germline V gene.

The rearrangement joins TRBV30 to TRBJ1-6; tentatively, D is TRBD1 (5 bases). V was clipped by 3 bases and J by 9 bases, with 15 bases between them. Germline V gene data show CDR1 as GTSNPN and CDR2 as SVGIG (reference sequence). The CDR3 sequence is 14 residues long. Written as DNA, the CDR3 is TGTGCCTGGAGGTCTTGGGACTTTAGTTCACCCCTCCACTTT. Protein product: CAWRSWDFSSPLHF.

The chain is built from TRBV27 and TRBJ2-4, with 10 bases matching TRBD2. This CDR3 contains 15 residues. CDR1 is MNHEY, CDR2 SMNVEV, per germline (reference sequence). The V gene end was trimmed by 5 bases and the J gene end by 3 bases; junction bases not matched to a gene: 4. The CDR3 loop is CASSRAGGGKNIQYF. CDR3 nucleotides: TGTGCCAGCAGTAGAGCGGGAGGGGGCAAAAACATTCAGTACTTC.